The next 10 T cell receptor beta chains were all read from a single sample in a study of blood T cell repertoires in COVID-19. Clones were sequenced by immunoSEQ multiplex PCR, and TCRdb holds only the in-frame ones, with some missing. This repertoire shows roughly 250,000 clones, just under 85% found once; its top ten account for roughly a tenth. The material sequenced was peripheral blood. The receptors were gathered from a woman at least 80 years old with acute or convalescent COVID-19.

J is TRBJ1-1 and V is TRBV11-2, with D perhaps TRBD1 (6 bases). Germline lookup yields CDR1 SGHAT and CDR2 FQNNGV. The CDR3 extends over 15 amino acids. V dropped 5 bases and J dropped 0 bases, with 13 bases sitting between them. For the CDR3, the DNA is TGTGCCAGCAGCATTATCAGGGGACTGAACACTGAAGCTTTCTTT. Amino acids: CASSIIRGLNTEAFF.

The chain is built from TRBV3-1 (or the pseudogene TRBV3-2) and TRBJ1-1, with D possibly being TRBD1 (5 bases). With 3 bases removed from V and 4 bases from J, the gap between germline ends came to 15 bases. The CDR3 spans 15 residues. CDR1 LGHDT and CDR2 YNNKEL come from the germline V gene (reference sequence). CDR3 bases: TGTGCCAGCAGCCACTCCAGGGTTTCAGGCACTGAAGCTTTCTTT. Its translation: CASSHSRVSGTEAFF.

On this clone itself: The same CDR3 also results from other DNA sequences found in this sample. The chain has TRBV12-3 or TRBV12-4 and TRBJ2-2; no reliable D call. The V gene lost 1 base and the J gene lost 5 bases, with 5 bases spanning the gap. The CDR3 totals 13 residues. The CDR3 region has the DNA TGTGCCAGCAGTTTAGTCGGTACCGGGGAGCTGTTTTTT. This translates into CASSLVGTGELFF.

Turning to this clone: Its ends do not fully match the called genes, so a read error is possible. The chain carries TRBV4-1 and TRBJ2-7, with a tentative D call TRBD1 (5 bases). The CDR3 runs 14 residues. The germline V gene has CDR1 MGHRA and CDR2 YSYEKL. The CDR3 is CASRQDSGFYEQYF. In DNA form, the CDR3 reads TGCGCCAGCAGACAAGATTCAGGGTTCTACGAGCAGTACTTC.

This clone appeared a single time. The CDR3 DNA reads as TGTGCCAGCAGGATCGGTGGAAACACCATATATTTT. This gives the protein CASRIGGNTIYF. The V and J genes are TRBV2 and TRBJ1-3; D remains ambiguous. This CDR3 has 12 residues. Germline V CDR1 and CDR2: SNHLY, FYNNEI. V dropped 6 bases and J dropped 3 bases, with 6 bases sitting between them.

The V call is TRBV2, the J call TRBJ2-5, with TRBD2 as a possible D gene (5 bases). Germline CDR1 SNHLY, CDR2 FYNNEI. This CDR3 has 13 residues. V dropped 7 bases and J dropped 4 bases, with 13 bases sitting between them. CDR3 DNA: TGTGCCAGCAACCGGGATAGCTTAGAGACCCAGTACTTC. Its translation is CASNRDSLETQYF.

This clone has only one observation. The chain uses TRBV5-4 and TRBJ2-2; D may be TRBD1 (6 bases). Per the germline V gene, CDR1 is SGHNT and CDR2 is YYREEE (reference sequence). The CDR3 consists of 16 residues. V gave up 4 bases and J gave up 0 bases, with 13 bases separating them. The CDR3 region is CASSPRTAANTGELFF. In nucleotides, the CDR3 is TGTGCCAGCAGCCCACGGACAGCGGCGAACACCGGGGAGCTGTTTTTT.

The sample holds a few counts of this clone. V and J are TRBV5-6 and TRBJ1-6; no definite D call. In germline, CDR1 is SGHDT, CDR2 YYEEEE. The CDR3 consists of 15 residues. Trimming left V 2 bases short and J 4 bases short, with 10 bases between. In DNA form, the CDR3 reads TGTGCCAGCAGCTTCGGCCAGGCGTATAATTCACCCCTCCACTTT. This encodes CASSFGQAYNSPLHF. The complete variable domain, with remaining parts taken from reference TRBV5-6 and TRBJ1-6, reads DAGVTQSPTHLIKTRGQQVTLRCSPKSGHDTVSWYQQALGQGPQFIFQYYEEEERQRGNFPDRFSGHQFPNYSSELNVNALLLGDSALYLCASSFGQAYNSPLHFGNGTRLTVT.

The chain uses TRBV7-3 and TRBJ1-4; 11 positions match TRBD1. After removal of 8 bases from V and 7 bases from J, the junction contained 3 bases not matched to a gene. Germline V CDR1 and CDR2: SGHTA, FQGTGA. The CDR3 contains 13 residues. In DNA, the CDR3 is TGTGCCAGCGGGACAGGGGGATCTGAAAAACTGTTTTTT. Translating gives CASGTGGSEKLFF. Variable domain in full (rest from reference TRBV7-3 and TRBJ1-4): GAGVSQTPSNKVTEKGKYVELRCDPISGHTALYWYRQSLGQGPEFLIYFQGTGAADDSGLPNDRFFAVRPEGSVSTLKIQRTERGDSAVYLCASGTGGSEKLFFGSGTQLSVL.

This clone was seen only a few times. The DNA of the CDR3 is TGTGCCAGCAGTGATCACAGGCCAAACTCACCCCTCCACTTT. It is translated as CASSDHRPNSPLHF. The chain carries TRBV2 and TRBJ1-6, with D perhaps matching TRBD1 (5 bases). This CDR3 is built from 14 residues. CDR1 and CDR2 (germline): SNHLY, FYNNEI. Trimming took off 3 bases at V and 10 bases at J, with 13 bases between the two ends.